A single sample is the source of the 19 T cell receptor beta chains below, sequenced in a study of blood T cell repertoires in COVID-19. The repertoire was sequenced with immunoSEQ multiplex PCR; TCRdb's copy has only in-frame clones and lacks some. Among some 85,000 clones listed, 65% to 85% were seen once. The sample consisted of peripheral blood. These receptors came from a man aged 65 to 79 with COVID-19, enrolled during active disease.

The V gene is TRBV28, the J gene TRBJ2-4; perhaps TRBD2 as D (6 bases). Trimming left V 5 bases short and J 7 bases short, with 15 bases between. Germline V gene data show CDR1 as MDHEN and CDR2 as SYDVKM. The length of the CDR3 is 14 residues. The CDR3 protein is CASSPASRGNIQYF. Written as DNA, the CDR3 is TGTGCCAGCAGTCCGGCCTCCCGGGGGAACATTCAGTACTTC.

Written as DNA, the CDR3 is TGTGCCAGTAGGGCACAGGGGGCACCCCTCCACTTT. It encodes CASRAQGAPLHF. The V gene is TRBV19, the J gene TRBJ1-6; 8 bases match TRBD1. With 6 bases clipped from V and 11 bases from J, the junction kept 3 bases outside the gene matches. Germline CDR1 reads LNHDA; CDR2 reads SQIVND (reference sequence). This CDR3 spans 12 amino acids.

CDR3 nucleotides: TGTGCCAGTAGTTCGACAGGGGTGGGACCCGGGGAGCTGTTTTTT. Translating gives CASSSTGVGPGELFF. J is TRBJ2-2 and V is TRBV19, with 8 bases lining up with TRBD1. J was trimmed by 6 bases and V by 5 bases; bases with no gene match: 8. This CDR3 region has 15 residues. Germline V gene sequence: CDR1 LNHDA, CDR2 SQIVND (reference sequence). Combining the CDR3 with reference TRBV19 and TRBJ2-2 gives the whole variable domain DGGITQSPKYLFRKEGQNVTLSCEQNLNHDAMYWYRQDPGQGLRLIYYSQIVNDFQKGDIAEGYSVSREKKESFPLTVTSAQKNPTAFYLCASSSTGVGPGELFFGEGSRLTVL.

The chain employs TRBV7-3 and TRBJ2-5, with D possibly being TRBD2 (6 bases). Germline V gene sequence: CDR1 SGHTA, CDR2 FQGTGA. V lost 5 bases to trimming and J lost 5 bases, with 18 bases between them. The CDR3 extends over 15 amino acids. The CDR3 DNA reads TGTGCCAGCAGCACACGTGTGGGGGGTGCCGAGACCCAGTACTTC. Amino acids: CASSTRVGGAETQYF.

This clone was picked up one time. The J gene is TRBJ2-1, the V gene TRBV25-1, with D perhaps TRBD1 (6 bases). Trimming cost V 1 base and J 6 bases, with 22 bases left between them. Germline values: CDR1 MGHDK, CDR2 SYGVNS. The CDR3 length is 18 residues. CDR3 region: CASSEFRFWQGKGNEQFF. In DNA, the CDR3 is TGTGCCAGCAGTGAATTTCGGTTCTGGCAGGGGAAGGGCAATGAGCAGTTCTTC.

This chain connects TRBV28 to TRBJ1-5, with 9 bases fitting TRBD1. Trimming removed 5 bases from V and 4 bases from J; junction bases left unmatched: 9. The CDR3 loop spans 16 amino acids. The germline CDR1 and CDR2 sequences are MDHEN and SYDVKM. CDR3 region: CASSPWGQGGNQPQHF. The CDR3 nucleotides are TGTGCCAGCAGTCCTTGGGGACAGGGAGGGAATCAGCCCCAGCATTTT.

The V and J genes are TRBV10-1 and TRBJ1-5; D is ambiguous. CDR3 length equals 13 residues. The V and J ends lost 3 bases and 5 bases respectively, with 8 bases between them. Per the germline V gene, CDR1 is WNHNN and CDR2 is SYGVQD (reference sequence). The CDR3 bases are TGCGCCAGCAGTGACATAAGAGATCAGCCCCAGCATTTT. Amino acid sequence: CASSDIRDQPQHF.

The chain carries TRBV6-1 and TRBJ2-3, with a weak D call TRBD2 (6 bases). CDR3 length equals 15 residues. Germline V gene data show CDR1 as MNHNS and CDR2 as SASEGT. V lost 3 bases and J 2 bases, leaving 12 bases between the germline ends. This CDR3 reads CASSELSGVTDTQYF. The CDR3 nucleotides are TGTGCCAGCAGTGAGCTTAGCGGCGTCACAGATACGCAGTATTTT.

V usage is TRBV5-1 and J usage is TRBJ2-5; the D gene is possibly TRBD1 (5 bases). The germline gives CDR1 SGHRS, CDR2 YFSETQ. The V gene lost 4 bases and the J gene lost 2 bases, with 9 bases spanning the gap. The CDR3 runs to 13 residues. Written as DNA, the CDR3 is TGCGCCAGCAGCCCGAGACAGCAAGAGACCCAGTACTTC. The encoded protein is CASSPRQQETQYF.

The chain has TRBV14 and TRBJ2-3; 8 nucleotides agree with TRBD1. Germline trimming cut 8 bases from V and 10 bases from J; bases unmatched to any gene: 5. The germline V gene encodes CDR1 SGHDN and CDR2 FVKESK. This CDR3 region has 11 residues. DNA of the CDR3: TGTGCCAGCGGGACAGGTCAAGCGCAGTATTTT. Translating gives CASGTGQAQYF.

The chain links TRBV11-2 to TRBJ1-2; 9 nucleotides align to TRBD1. Trimming removed 2 bases from V and 10 bases from J; junction bases left unmatched: 17. The CDR3 runs to 17 residues. Germline V gene lookup returns CDR1 SGHAT and CDR2 FQNNGV. The CDR3 protein is CASSLRWKRTGEGAYTF. The CDR3 coding sequence is TGTGCCAGCAGCTTACGTTGGAAGCGGACAGGGGAAGGCGCCTACACCTTC.

The chain couples TRBV12-3 or TRBV12-4 to TRBJ2-7; 8 bases are a match to TRBD1. The CDR3 contains 13 residues. V lost 3 bases and J lost 4; bases outside the gene matches: 2. This CDR3 is CASSLRQGYEQYF. The CDR3 nucleotides read TGTGCCAGCAGTTTGAGACAGGGGTACGAGCAGTACTTC.

V and J are TRBV18 and TRBJ1-6; TRBD1 matches 9 bases. The trim removed 6 bases at V and 9 bases at J, leaving 9 bases unmatched. The length of the CDR3 is 15 residues. Germline lookup yields CDR1 KGHSH and CDR2 LQKENI. This CDR3 is CASSPSPGQGSPLHF. The CDR3 DNA reads as TGTGCCAGCTCTCCAAGCCCGGGACAGGGTTCACCCCTCCACTTT.

The genes are TRBV28 and TRBJ1-2, with D possibly being TRBD1 (5 bases). The CDR3 loop spans 12 amino acids. V shed 4 bases and J shed 8 bases, with 11 bases lying between them. In germline, CDR1 is MDHEN, CDR2 SYDVKM. The CDR3 region has the DNA TGTGCCAGCAGTTCCCCCCCAGGGGGCTACACCTTC. Residues: CASSSPPGGYTF.

The sample holds one count of this clone. The chain employs TRBV3-1 (or the pseudogene TRBV3-2) and TRBJ1-1; D uncertain. CDR1 LGHDT and CDR2 YNNKEL come from the germline V gene (reference sequence). This CDR3 spans 13 amino acids. Trimming stripped 1 base from V and 8 bases from J, with 11 bases between. The DNA for the CDR3 is TGTGCCAGCAGCCAAGGATTCGGGATAGAAGCTTTCTTT. Translation gives CASSQGFGIEAFF.

This chain joins TRBV20-1 and TRBJ1-5; D may be TRBD1 (5 bases). CDR3 length: 14 residues. V was pared by 3 bases and J by 2 bases, with 11 bases between. The germline V gene encodes CDR1 DFQATT and CDR2 SNEGSKA (reference sequence). The CDR3 nucleotides are TGCAGTGCTAGTTGGGGGGTAGGCAATCAGCCCCAGCATTTT. This codes for CSASWGVGNQPQHF.

The chain employs TRBV7-9 and TRBJ2-5; TRBD2 is a possible D gene (6 bases). The V end lost 2 bases, the J end lost 2 bases, and 12 bases lay between the germline ends. Germline-derived CDR1 and CDR2 are SEHNR and FQNEAQ (reference sequence). CDR3 length: 15 residues. CDR3 loop: CASSLQPGRQETQYF. The CDR3 DNA follows: TGTGCCAGCAGCTTACAGCCAGGGAGGCAAGAGACCCAGTACTTC. Combining the CDR3 with reference TRBV7-9 and TRBJ2-5 gives the whole variable domain DTGVSQNPRHKITKRGQNVTFRCDPISEHNRLYWYRQTLGQGPEFLTYFQNEAQLEKSRLLSDRFSAERPKGSFSTLEIQRTEQGDSAMYLCASSLQPGRQETQYFGPGTRLLVL.

The J gene is TRBJ1-5, the V gene TRBV7-2, with 10 bases fitting TRBD1. V shed 3 bases, J shed 5 bases, and the junction held 4 bases outside the gene matches. Germline loops: CDR1 SGHTA, CDR2 FQGNSA. The CDR3 is made up of 15 amino acids. The CDR3 bases are TGTGCCAGCAGCTTTTCCGGGACAGGGGATCAGCCCCAGCATTTT. This gives the protein CASSFSGTGDQPQHF.

The V and J genes are TRBV5-1 and TRBJ2-5, with TRBD2 matching over 10 bases. Germline V gene sequence: CDR1 SGHRS, CDR2 YFSETQ. Germline trimming cut 0 bases from V and 1 base from J; bases unmatched to any gene: 3. The CDR3 runs 16 residues. CDR3 residues: CASSLGTSGSQETQYF. DNA of the CDR3: TGCGCCAGCAGCTTGGGGACTAGCGGTAGCCAAGAGACCCAGTACTTC.